This T cell receptor (beta chain) was captured in a study of blood T cells in healthy people across ages. Looking at the study overall: For every two T cells, template switching captured about one barcoded beta molecule. The study, taken as a whole, reports: Long-lived donors exceeded aged donors in naive CD4+ cells and diversity.

Of note for this clonotype: Its matching antigen is unknown.

This CDR3 is built from 14 residues. Germline V gives CDR1 SGHKS, CDR2 YYEKEE (reference sequence). It was with a sample-barcoded 5' primer and a J-beta primer mix that a second PCR of roughly 6 to 12 cycles was run. Every cDNA molecule bore a tag from a template-switch adaptor containing 12 random nucleotides. TCRdb re-called the 5' RACE reads with MiXCR, one entry per CDR3 protein. The sample holds 1.5 million or so distinct CDR3 sequences, about 43% seen once. The extraction recovered at least 6 micrograms of total RNA per sample. The chain links TRBV5-5 to TRBJ2-5; the D gene could be TRBD1 or TRBD2 (6 bases each). The J call could be wrong; TRBJ2-7 is a better fit for the DNA end. Sequenced material: blood. The origin of this receptor is a woman aged 18-29 years in good health. This chain's CDR3 is CASSVAGGLGEQYF. The CDR3 nucleotides read TGTGCCAGCAGCGTGGCCGGGGGCTTGGGCGAGCAGTACTTC.